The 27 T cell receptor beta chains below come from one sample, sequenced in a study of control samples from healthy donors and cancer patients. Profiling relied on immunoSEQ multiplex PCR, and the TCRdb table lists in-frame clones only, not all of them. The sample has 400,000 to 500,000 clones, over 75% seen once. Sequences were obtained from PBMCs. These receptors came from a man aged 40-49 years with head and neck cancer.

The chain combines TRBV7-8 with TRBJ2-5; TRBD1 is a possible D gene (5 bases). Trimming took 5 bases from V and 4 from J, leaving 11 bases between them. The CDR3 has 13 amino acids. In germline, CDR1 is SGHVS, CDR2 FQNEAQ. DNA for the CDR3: TGTGCCAGCAGCCCCACTGGGGCAGAGACCCAGTACTTC. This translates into CASSPTGAETQYF.

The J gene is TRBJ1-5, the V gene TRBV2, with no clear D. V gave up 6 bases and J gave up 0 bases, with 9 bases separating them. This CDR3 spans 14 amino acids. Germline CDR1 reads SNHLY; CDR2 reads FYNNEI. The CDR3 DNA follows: TGTGCCAGCAGCCGATCGGGTAGCAATCAGCCCCAGCATTTT. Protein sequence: CASSRSGSNQPQHF.

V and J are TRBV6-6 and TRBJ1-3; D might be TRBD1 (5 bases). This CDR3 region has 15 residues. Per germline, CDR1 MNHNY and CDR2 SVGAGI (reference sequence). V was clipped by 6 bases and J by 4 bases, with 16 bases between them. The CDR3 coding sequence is TGTGCCAGCAGCCCCGCCAGGGCGCGAGGAAACACCATATATTTT. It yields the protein CASSPARARGNTIYF.

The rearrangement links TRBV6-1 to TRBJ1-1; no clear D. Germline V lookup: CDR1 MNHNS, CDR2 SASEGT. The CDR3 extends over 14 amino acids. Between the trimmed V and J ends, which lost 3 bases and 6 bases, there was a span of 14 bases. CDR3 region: CASSDVISEAEAFF. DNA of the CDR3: TGTGCCAGCAGTGACGTAATTTCGGAGGCTGAAGCTTTCTTT.

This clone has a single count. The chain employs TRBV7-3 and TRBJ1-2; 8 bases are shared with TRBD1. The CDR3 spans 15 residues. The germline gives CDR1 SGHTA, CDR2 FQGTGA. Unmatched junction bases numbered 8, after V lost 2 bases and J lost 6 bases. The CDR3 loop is CASSLSGGATDGYTF. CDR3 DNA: TGTGCCAGCAGCTTATCAGGGGGCGCAACGGATGGCTACACCTTC.

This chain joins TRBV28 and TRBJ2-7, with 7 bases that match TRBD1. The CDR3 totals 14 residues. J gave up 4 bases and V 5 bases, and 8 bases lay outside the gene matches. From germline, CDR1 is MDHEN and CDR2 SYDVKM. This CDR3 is CASSPNRGRYEQYF. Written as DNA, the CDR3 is TGTGCCAGCAGTCCCAACAGGGGAAGGTACGAGCAGTACTTC.

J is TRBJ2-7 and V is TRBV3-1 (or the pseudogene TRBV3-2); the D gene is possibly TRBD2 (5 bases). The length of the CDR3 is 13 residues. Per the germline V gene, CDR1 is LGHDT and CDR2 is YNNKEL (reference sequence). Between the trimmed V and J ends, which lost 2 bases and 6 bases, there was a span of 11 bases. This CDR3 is CASSQMTTSEQYF. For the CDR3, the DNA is TGTGCCAGCAGCCAAATGACTACTTCCGAGCAGTACTTC.

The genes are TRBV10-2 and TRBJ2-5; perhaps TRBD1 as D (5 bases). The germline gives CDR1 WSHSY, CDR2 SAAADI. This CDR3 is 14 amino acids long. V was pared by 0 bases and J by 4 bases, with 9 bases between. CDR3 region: CASSESAGRETQYF. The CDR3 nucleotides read TGCGCCAGCAGTGAGTCGGCAGGGCGAGAGACCCAGTACTTC.

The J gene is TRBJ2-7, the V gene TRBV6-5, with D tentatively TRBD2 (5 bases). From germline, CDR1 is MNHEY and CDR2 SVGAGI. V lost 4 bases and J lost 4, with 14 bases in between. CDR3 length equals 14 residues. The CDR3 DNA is TGTGCCAGCAGTTCCAGACTACTCACTTACGAGCAGTACTTC. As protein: CASSSRLLTYEQYF.

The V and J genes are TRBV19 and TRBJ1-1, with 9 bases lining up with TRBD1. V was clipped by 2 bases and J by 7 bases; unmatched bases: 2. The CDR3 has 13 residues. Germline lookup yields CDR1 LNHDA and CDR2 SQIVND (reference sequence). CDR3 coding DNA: TGTGCCAGTAGTATATTGACAGGGGGTGAAGCTTTCTTT. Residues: CASSILTGGEAFF. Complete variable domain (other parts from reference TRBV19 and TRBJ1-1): DGGITQSPKYLFRKEGQNVTLSCEQNLNHDAMYWYRQDPGQGLRLIYYSQIVNDFQKGDIAEGYSVSREKKESFPLTVTSAQKNPTAFYLCASSILTGGEAFFGQGTRLTVV.

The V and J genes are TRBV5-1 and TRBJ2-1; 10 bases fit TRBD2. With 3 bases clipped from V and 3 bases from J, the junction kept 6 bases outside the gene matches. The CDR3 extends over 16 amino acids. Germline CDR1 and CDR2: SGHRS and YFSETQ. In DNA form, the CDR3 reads TGCGCCAGCAGCTCTACTAGCGGGGCTGACTACAATGAGCAGTTCTTC. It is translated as CASSSTSGADYNEQFF.

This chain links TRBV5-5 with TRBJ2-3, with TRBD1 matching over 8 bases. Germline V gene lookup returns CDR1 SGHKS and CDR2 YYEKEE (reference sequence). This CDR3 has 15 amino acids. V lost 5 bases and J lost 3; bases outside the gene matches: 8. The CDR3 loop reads CASRGTGWATDTQYF. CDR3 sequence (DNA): TGTGCCAGCAGGGGGACAGGTTGGGCAACAGATACGCAGTATTTT.

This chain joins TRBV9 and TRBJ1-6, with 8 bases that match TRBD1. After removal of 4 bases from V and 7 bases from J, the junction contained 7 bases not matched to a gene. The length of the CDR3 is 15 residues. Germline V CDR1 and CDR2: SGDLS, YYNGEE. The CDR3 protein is CASSTLDRANSPLHF. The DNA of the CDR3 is TGTGCCAGCAGCACCCTGGACAGGGCGAATTCACCCCTCCACTTT.

CDR3 coding DNA: TGTGCCAGCAGCTTAGTTGGCCCGAATTCACCCCTCCACTTT. Translated: CASSLVGPNSPLHF. This sequence joins TRBV7-2 and TRBJ1-6; unclear D gene. CDR1 SGHTA and CDR2 FQGNSA come from the germline V gene. CDR3 size: 14 residues. V lost 1 base and J lost 7, with 8 bases in between.

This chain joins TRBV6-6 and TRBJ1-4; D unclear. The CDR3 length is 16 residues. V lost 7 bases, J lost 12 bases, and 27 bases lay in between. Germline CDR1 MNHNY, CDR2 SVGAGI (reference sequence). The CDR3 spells CASTAQVWQPGGELFF. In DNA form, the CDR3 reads TGTGCCAGCACGGCCCAGGTTTGGCAGCCCGGCGGGGAACTGTTTTTT.

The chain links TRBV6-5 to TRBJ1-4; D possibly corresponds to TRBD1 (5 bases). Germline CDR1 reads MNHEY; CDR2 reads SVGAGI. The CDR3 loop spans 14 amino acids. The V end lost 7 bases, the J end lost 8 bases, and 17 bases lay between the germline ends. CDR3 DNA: TGTGCCAGCAACGAGCGGGGGGTTAAAGAAAAACTGTTTTTT. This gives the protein CASNERGVKEKLFF.

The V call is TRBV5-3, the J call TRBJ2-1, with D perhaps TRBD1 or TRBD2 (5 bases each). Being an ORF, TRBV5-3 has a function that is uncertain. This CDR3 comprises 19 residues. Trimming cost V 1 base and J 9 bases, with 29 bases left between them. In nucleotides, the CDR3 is TGTGCCAGAAGCTTGAAAAGGTTGGATTGGGGGATCAGTTATGGTGAGCAGTTCTTC. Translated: CARSLKRLDWGISYGEQFF.

CDR3 bases: TGTGCCAGCAGTGCGCTCACCATATATTTT. Translation gives CASSALTIYF. J is TRBJ1-3 and V is TRBV2; no definite D call. Germline CDR1 SNHLY, CDR2 FYNNEI. CDR3 length: 10 residues. V shed 4 bases and J shed 9 bases, with 4 bases lying between them.

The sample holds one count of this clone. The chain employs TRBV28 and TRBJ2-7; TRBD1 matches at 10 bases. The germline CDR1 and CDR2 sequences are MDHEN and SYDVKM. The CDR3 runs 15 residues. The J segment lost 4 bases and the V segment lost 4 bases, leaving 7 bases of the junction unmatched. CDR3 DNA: TGTGCCAGCAGTTCAATCTGGGACAGGGGTTACGAGCAGTACTTC. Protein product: CASSSIWDRGYEQYF.

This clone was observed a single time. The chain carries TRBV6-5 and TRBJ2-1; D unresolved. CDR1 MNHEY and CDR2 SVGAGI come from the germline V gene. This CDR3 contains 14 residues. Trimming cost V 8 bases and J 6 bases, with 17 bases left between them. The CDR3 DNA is TGTGCCAGCTCTCGGGTTATCGGTCTCAATGAGCAGTTCTTC. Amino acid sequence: CASSRVIGLNEQFF.

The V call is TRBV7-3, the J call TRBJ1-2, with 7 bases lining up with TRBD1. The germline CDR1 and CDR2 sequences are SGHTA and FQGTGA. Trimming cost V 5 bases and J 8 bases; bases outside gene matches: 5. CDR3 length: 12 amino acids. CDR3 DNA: TGTGCCAGCAGCCCTACAGGGGTCGGCTACACCTTC. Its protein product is CASSPTGVGYTF.

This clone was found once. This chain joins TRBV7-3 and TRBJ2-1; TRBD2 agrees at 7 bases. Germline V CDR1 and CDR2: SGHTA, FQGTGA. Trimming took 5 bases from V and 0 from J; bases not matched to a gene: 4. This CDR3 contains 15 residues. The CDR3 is CASSPVAGSYNEQFF. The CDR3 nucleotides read TGTGCCAGCAGCCCCGTAGCGGGCTCCTACAATGAGCAGTTCTTC.

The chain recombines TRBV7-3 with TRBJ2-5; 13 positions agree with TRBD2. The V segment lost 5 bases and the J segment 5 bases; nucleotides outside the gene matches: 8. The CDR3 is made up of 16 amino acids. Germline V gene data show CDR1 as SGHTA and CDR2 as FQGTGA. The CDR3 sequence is CASSPQLAGGLETQYF. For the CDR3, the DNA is TGTGCCAGCAGCCCTCAACTAGCGGGAGGGTTGGAGACCCAGTACTTC.

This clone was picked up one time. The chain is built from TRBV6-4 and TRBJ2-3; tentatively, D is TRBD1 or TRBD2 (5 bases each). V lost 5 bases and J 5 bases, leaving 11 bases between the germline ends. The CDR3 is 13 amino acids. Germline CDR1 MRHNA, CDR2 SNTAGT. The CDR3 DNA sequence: TGTGCCAGCAGTTCCCTGAGGGGAGATACGCAGTATTTT. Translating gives CASSSLRGDTQYF.

The CDR3 is CASSLKAGLADNEQFF. In nucleotides, the CDR3 is TGTGCCAGCAGCTTGAAAGCGGGACTAGCGGACAATGAGCAGTTCTTC. V gene TRBV5-5 combines with J gene TRBJ2-1; 11 bases match TRBD2. In germline, CDR1 is SGHKS, CDR2 YYEKEE (reference sequence). V lost 1 base, J lost 5 bases, and 5 bases stayed unmatched. The length of the CDR3 is 16 residues.

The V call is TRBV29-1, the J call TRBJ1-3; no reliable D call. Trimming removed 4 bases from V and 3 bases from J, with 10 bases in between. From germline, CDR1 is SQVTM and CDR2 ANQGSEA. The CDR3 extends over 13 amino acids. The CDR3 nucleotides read TGCAGCGTTGGTGGGCTGGATGGAAACACCATATATTTT. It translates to CSVGGLDGNTIYF.

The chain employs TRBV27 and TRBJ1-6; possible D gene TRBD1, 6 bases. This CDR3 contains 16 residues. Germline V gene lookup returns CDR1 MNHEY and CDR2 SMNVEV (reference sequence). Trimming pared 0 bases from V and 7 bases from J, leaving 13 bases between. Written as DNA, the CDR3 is TGTGCCAGCAGTTTATCAGTAGACAGGCGGAATTCACCCCTCCACTTT. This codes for CASSLSVDRRNSPLHF.